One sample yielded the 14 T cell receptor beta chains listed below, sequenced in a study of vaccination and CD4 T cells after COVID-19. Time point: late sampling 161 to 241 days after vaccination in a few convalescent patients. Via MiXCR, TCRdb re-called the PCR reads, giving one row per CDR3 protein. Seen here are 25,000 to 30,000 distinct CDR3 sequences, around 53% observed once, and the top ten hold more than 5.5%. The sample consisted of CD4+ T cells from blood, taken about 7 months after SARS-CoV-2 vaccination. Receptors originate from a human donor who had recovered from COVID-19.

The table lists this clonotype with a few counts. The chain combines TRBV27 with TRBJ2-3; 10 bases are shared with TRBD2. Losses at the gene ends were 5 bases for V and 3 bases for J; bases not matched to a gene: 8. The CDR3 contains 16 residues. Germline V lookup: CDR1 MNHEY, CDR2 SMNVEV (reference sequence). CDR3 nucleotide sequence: TGTGCCAGCAGTCCCCTAGCGGGAGCGATAACAGATACGCAGTATTTT. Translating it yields CASSPLAGAITDTQYF.

The CDR3 region is CASSSGTGGIRETQYF. CDR3 bases: TGTGCCAGCAGTTCCGGGACAGGGGGCATTCGGGAGACCCAGTACTTC. The chain has TRBV28 and TRBJ2-5; 12 bases fit TRBD1. V lost 4 bases to trimming and J lost 5 bases; unmatched junction nucleotides: 8. The CDR3 sequence is 16 residues long. From germline, CDR1 is MDHEN and CDR2 SYDVKM. The full variable domain, rest sourced from reference TRBV28 and TRBJ2-5, is DVKVTQSSRYLVKRTGEKVFLECVQDMDHENMFWYRQDPGLGLRLIYFSYDVKMKEKGDIPEGYSVSREKKERFSLILESASTNQTSMYLCASSSGTGGIRETQYFGPGTRLLVL.

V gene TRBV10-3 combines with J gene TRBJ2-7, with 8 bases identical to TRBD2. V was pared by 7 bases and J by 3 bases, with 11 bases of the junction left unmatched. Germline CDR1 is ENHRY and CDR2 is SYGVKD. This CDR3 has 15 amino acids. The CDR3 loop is CAIKYNSGTSYEQYF. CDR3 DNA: TGTGCCATCAAATATAATTCCGGGACTAGCTACGAGCAGTACTTC.

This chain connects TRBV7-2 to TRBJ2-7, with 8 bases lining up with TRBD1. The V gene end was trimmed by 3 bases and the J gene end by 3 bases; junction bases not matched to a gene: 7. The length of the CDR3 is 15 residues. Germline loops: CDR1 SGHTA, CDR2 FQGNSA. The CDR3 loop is CASSFTGGPYYEQYF. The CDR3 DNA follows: TGTGCCAGCAGCTTTACAGGGGGACCTTACTACGAGCAGTACTTC.

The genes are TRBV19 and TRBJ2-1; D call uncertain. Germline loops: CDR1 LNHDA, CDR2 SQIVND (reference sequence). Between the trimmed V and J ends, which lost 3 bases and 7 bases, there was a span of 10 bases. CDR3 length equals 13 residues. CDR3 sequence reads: CASSILLGNEQFF. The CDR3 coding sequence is TGTGCCAGTAGTATTCTCCTAGGGAATGAGCAGTTCTTC.

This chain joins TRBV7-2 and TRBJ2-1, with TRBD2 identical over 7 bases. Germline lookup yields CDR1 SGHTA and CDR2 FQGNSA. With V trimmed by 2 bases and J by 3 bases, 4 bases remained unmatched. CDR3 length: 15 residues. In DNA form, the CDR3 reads TGTGCCAGCAGCTTAACGCGGGAGTACTACAATGAGCAGTTCTTC. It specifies CASSLTREYYNEQFF.

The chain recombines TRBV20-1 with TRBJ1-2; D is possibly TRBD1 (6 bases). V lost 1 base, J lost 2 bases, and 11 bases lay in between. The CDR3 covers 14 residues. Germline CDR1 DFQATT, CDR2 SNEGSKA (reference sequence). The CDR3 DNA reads TGCAGTGCTAGAGCTAAACAGGGAAACTATGGCTACACCTTC. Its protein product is CSARAKQGNYGYTF.

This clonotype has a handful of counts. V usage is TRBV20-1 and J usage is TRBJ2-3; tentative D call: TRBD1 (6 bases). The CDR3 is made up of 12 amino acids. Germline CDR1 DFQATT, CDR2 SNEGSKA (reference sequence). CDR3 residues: CSSRGSRDTQYF. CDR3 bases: TGCAGCTCCAGGGGTTCACGAGATACGCAGTATTTT.

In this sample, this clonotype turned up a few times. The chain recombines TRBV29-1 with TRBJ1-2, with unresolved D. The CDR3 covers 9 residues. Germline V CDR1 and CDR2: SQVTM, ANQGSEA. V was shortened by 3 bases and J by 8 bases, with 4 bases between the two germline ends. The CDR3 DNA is TGCAGCGTTGATGAGGGCTACACCTTC. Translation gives CSVDEGYTF. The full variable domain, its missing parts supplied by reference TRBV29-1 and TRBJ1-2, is SAVISQKPSRDICQRGTSLTIQCQVDSQVTMMFWYRQQPGQSLTLIATANQGSEATYESGFVIDKFPISRPNLTFSTLTVSNMSPEDSSIYLCSVDEGYTFGSGTRLTVV.

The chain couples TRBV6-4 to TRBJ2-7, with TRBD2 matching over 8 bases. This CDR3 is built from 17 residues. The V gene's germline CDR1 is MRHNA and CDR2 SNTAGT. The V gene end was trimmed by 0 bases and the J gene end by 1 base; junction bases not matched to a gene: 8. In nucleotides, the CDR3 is TGTGCCAGCAGTGACTCGACTAGCGTTGATCGTTCCTACGAGCAGTACTTC. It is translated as CASSDSTSVDRSYEQYF.

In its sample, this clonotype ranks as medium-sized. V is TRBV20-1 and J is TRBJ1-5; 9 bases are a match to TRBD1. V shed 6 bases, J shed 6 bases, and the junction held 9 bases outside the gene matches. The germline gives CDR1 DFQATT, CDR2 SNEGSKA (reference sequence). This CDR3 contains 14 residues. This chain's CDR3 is CSANSGTGIQPQHF. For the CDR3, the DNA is TGCAGTGCAAACTCCGGGACAGGGATTCAGCCCCAGCATTTT.

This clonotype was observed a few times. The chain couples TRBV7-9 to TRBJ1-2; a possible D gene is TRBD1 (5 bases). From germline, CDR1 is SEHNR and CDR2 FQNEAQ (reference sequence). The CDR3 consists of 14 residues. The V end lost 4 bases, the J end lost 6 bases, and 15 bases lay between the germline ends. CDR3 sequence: CASSSRDRFDGYTF. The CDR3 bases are TGTGCCAGCAGCTCCAGGGATAGGTTCGATGGCTACACCTTC.

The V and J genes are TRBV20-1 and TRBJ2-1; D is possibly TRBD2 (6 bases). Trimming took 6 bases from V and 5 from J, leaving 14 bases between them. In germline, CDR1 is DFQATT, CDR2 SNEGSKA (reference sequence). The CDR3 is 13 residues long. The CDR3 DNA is TGCAGTGCCTCAGTAGCGGTTAACAATGAGCAGTTCTTC. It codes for CSASVAVNNEQFF.

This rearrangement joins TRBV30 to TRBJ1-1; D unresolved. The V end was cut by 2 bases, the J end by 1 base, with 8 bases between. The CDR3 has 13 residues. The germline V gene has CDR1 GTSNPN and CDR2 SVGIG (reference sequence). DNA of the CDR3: TGTGCCTGGAGTACACAGTCGAACACTGAAGCTTTCTTT. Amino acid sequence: CAWSTQSNTEAFF.